This T cell receptor beta chain was identified in a study of shared clonotypes between healthy human individuals. The wider study: Participating donors consisted of two women and a few men aged 18 to 49.

The V and J ends lost 4 bases and 2 bases respectively, with 10 bases between them. Germline V gives CDR1 SGHRS, CDR2 YFSETQ. This CDR3 has 13 residues. As originally analysed: ImmunoSEQ supplied junction-only sequences lacking quality scores, so filtering was different. Generated by immunoSEQ multiplex PCR, the TCRdb table keeps only in-frame clones and is missing some. V and J calls and clone size are as listed in that table; D and trimming were resolved from the DNA. The table records 1,500,000 or so clones, roughly 98.5% of them present only once. On this clone itself: The sample has other DNA sequences that encode this CDR3 too.

The sequencing input was naive CD4+ T cells sorted from blood. Subset given: CD45RA+ positively selected. The chain joins TRBV5-1 to TRBJ2-7, with D uncertain. The sequence was obtained from a man under 40 in good health. CDR3 in amino acids: CASSQGLTYEQYF. The CDR3 region has the DNA TGCGCCAGCAGCCAAGGGTTGACCTACGAGCAGTACTTC.